This T cell receptor (beta chain) was captured in a study of T cells in localized non-small cell lung cancer. General study results and limits: Density of T cells in blood, when higher, went with longer overall survival. Heterogeneity remains possible, as sequencing covered one tumor region only. The appearance of a median 57 of the top 100 tumor clones was seen in adjacent lung.

As to this clone: What it binds is unknown.

Assay: immunoSEQ multiplex PCR; the TCRdb copy retains only in-frame clones and omits some. In the table there are 25,000 to 35,000 clones, roughly 87% of which are singletons. Germline V lookup: CDR1 SGHNT, CDR2 YENEEA. Trimming removed 3 bases from V and 4 bases from J, with 2 bases in between. The CDR3 contains 11 residues. This receptor was obtained from a male donor at least 60 years old with stage I lung adenocarcinoma. The chain uses TRBV11-3 and TRBJ2-3; D unresolved. This material consisted of peripheral blood, taken before any cancer treatment. Written as DNA, the CDR3 is TGTGCCAGCAGCTTCCCAGATACGCAGTATTTT. Amino acids: CASSFPDTQYF.